This TCR beta chain was found in a study of cytomegalovirus exposure and HLA in healthy donors. A multiplex PCR was run with 60 Vbeta primers and 13 Jbeta primers. Sequencing was performed with immunoSEQ multiplex PCR; in TCRdb, only in-frame clones are kept and a portion is missing. The sample includes approximately 90,000 clones, approximately 71% of them seen just once. The CDR3 is made up of 14 amino acids. Germline trimming cut 8 bases from V and 0 bases from J; bases unmatched to any gene: 7. Germline CDR1 is LNHDA and CDR2 is SQIVND (reference sequence). The TCR sequence derives from a man aged 40-49 years in good health and CMV-seronegative. Specimen: PBMCs. This chain uses TRBV19 with TRBJ2-7; TRBD1 aligns across 7 bases. In nucleotides, the CDR3 is TGTGCCAGTCGACAGGGCGGCAGCTCCTACGAGCAGTACTTC. Its protein is CASRQGGSSYEQYF.